What follows are 22 T cell receptor beta chains derived from one specimen sequenced in a study of blood T cell repertoires in COVID-19. TCRdb's copy holds only in-frame clones and misses some; the assay was immunoSEQ multiplex PCR. The table has 95,000 to 150,000 clones, roughly 69% seen once; the top ten hold roughly 2.2%. Input material: peripheral blood. The receptors were sampled from a woman in her sixties or seventies with acute or convalescent COVID-19.

This chain connects TRBV5-1 to TRBJ2-7; 10 positions agree with TRBD1. J gave up 2 bases and V 4 bases, and 9 bases lay outside the gene matches. The CDR3 extends over 16 amino acids. Germline CDR1 SGHRS, CDR2 YFSETQ. The CDR3 DNA reads as TGCGCCAGCAGCCCAGGGAGGGGGACAGGGGCCTACGAGCAGTACTTC. Translating gives CASSPGRGTGAYEQYF.

This chain uses TRBV28 with TRBJ1-2, with 7 bases lining up with TRBD1. Germline V gene data show CDR1 as MDHEN and CDR2 as SYDVKM. Losses at the gene ends were 6 bases for V and 4 bases for J; bases not matched to a gene: 8. CDR3 length: 14 amino acids. CDR3 amino acids: CASSLDRVGYGYTF. The CDR3 DNA sequence: TGTGCCAGCAGCCTCGACAGGGTAGGCTATGGCTACACCTTC.

The chain joins TRBV19 to TRBJ2-1, with 7 bases identical to TRBD2. Germline-derived CDR1 and CDR2 are LNHDA and SQIVND (reference sequence). This CDR3 region has 13 residues. The J segment lost 7 bases and the V segment lost 10 bases, leaving 10 bases of the junction unmatched. This chain's CDR3 is CATWAGVRNEQFF. CDR3 sequence (DNA): TGTGCCACCTGGGCGGGAGTTAGGAATGAGCAGTTCTTC.

The chain links TRBV7-2 to TRBJ1-3; a possible D gene is TRBD1 (5 bases). Germline V gene data show CDR1 as SGHTA and CDR2 as FQGNSA. The V and J ends lost 5 bases and 0 bases respectively, with 8 bases between them. There are 14 residues in the CDR3. The CDR3 region is CASSTGLSGNTIYF. DNA for the CDR3: TGTGCCAGCAGCACAGGCCTCTCTGGAAACACCATATATTTT.

As DNA, the CDR3 is TGTGCCAGCAGCTTCGGGACAGGGGGGTATTTGAAAGAGCAGTACTTC. Its translation: CASSFGTGGYLKEQYF. The gene calls are TRBV7-9 and TRBJ2-7; 11 bases align to TRBD1. Germline V gene sequence: CDR1 SEHNR, CDR2 FQNEAQ (reference sequence). V was clipped by 3 bases and J by 7 bases; unmatched bases: 11. The CDR3 contains 16 residues.

This clone was detected a few times. This chain links TRBV3-1 (or the pseudogene TRBV3-2) with TRBJ1-6; TRBD1 matches 9 bases. The V gene end was trimmed by 7 bases and the J gene end by 4 bases; junction bases not matched to a gene: 2. CDR1 LGHDT and CDR2 YNNKEL come from the germline V gene (reference sequence). The CDR3 totals 14 residues. CDR3 sequence reads: CASTGTGYNSPLHF. As DNA, the CDR3 is TGTGCCAGCACGGGGACAGGGTATAATTCACCCCTCCACTTT.

The V call is TRBV7-9, the J call TRBJ1-2; 7 nucleotides match TRBD1. The germline gives CDR1 SEHNR, CDR2 FQNEAQ (reference sequence). V shed 5 bases and J 5 bases; nucleotides not matched to a gene: 8. The CDR3 length is 14 residues. CDR3 nucleotides: TGTGCCAGCAGCAAAGATACAGGGGTTTATGGCTACACCTTC. The encoded protein is CASSKDTGVYGYTF.

This rearrangement joins TRBV5-8 to TRBJ2-7; possibly TRBD1 for D (6 bases). Germline-derived CDR1 and CDR2 are SGHTS and YDEGEE. The CDR3 runs to 15 residues. Trimming removed 4 bases at V and 9 bases at J, with 23 bases between. CDR3 nucleotide sequence: TGTGCCAGCAGCCTCTGGACAGCGCGCGATACTGGGCAGTACTTC. Translating gives CASSLWTARDTGQYF.

In this sample, this clone turned up a few times. V usage is TRBV28 and J usage is TRBJ2-1; 8 positions match TRBD1. Germline V CDR1 and CDR2: MDHEN, SYDVKM. J gave up 5 bases and V 6 bases, and 6 bases lay outside the gene matches. This CDR3 spans 14 amino acids. CDR3 bases: TGTGCCAGCAGCCGGGACAGGCCAAACAATGAGCAGTTCTTC. Its translation: CASSRDRPNNEQFF.

The gene calls are TRBV5-1 and TRBJ2-3; no definite D call. The CDR3 is made up of 15 amino acids. The germline V and J ends were trimmed by 0 bases and 1 base, with 9 bases remaining between them. CDR1 is SGHRS and CDR2 is YFSETQ in the germline V gene. CDR3 sequence: CASSLAPGGTDTQYF. DNA of the CDR3: TGCGCCAGCAGCTTGGCCCCTGGAGGCACAGATACGCAGTATTTT.

The chain combines TRBV7-6 with TRBJ1-5; D is undetermined. The germline gives CDR1 SGHVS, CDR2 FNYEAQ. The V end was cut by 1 base, the J end by 5 bases, with 6 bases between. This CDR3 has 13 amino acids. The chain's CDR3 is CASSLGTDQPQHF. In DNA form, the CDR3 reads TGTGCCAGCAGCTTAGGCACGGATCAGCCCCAGCATTTT.

The chain links TRBV18 to TRBJ1-1, with 8 bases identical to TRBD1. V was clipped by 6 bases and J by 8 bases; unmatched bases: 5. CDR3 length equals 12 residues. From germline, CDR1 is KGHSH and CDR2 LQKENI. CDR3 protein: CASSKDRVEAFF. The CDR3 nucleotides read TGTGCCAGCTCCAAGGACAGGGTCGAAGCTTTCTTT.

V usage is TRBV10-3 and J usage is TRBJ2-7, with 8 positions matching TRBD1. This CDR3 has 15 residues. From germline, CDR1 is ENHRY and CDR2 SYGVKD. Trimming removed 2 bases from V and 2 bases from J; junction bases left unmatched: 5. CDR3 amino acids: CAISEGQGAPYEQYF. CDR3 coding DNA: TGTGCCATCAGTGAGGGACAGGGAGCTCCCTACGAGCAGTACTTC.

J is TRBJ2-4 and V is TRBV6-5; no clear D. The CDR3 covers 14 residues. V gave up 9 bases and J gave up 0 bases, with 12 bases separating them. Germline V gives CDR1 MNHEY, CDR2 SVGAGI. The DNA of the CDR3 is TGTGCCAGTGCCCGGTTCTTAGCCAAAAACATTCAGTACTTC. Translated, it gives CASARFLAKNIQYF.

V and J are TRBV9 and TRBJ2-4, with D perhaps TRBD2 (5 bases). Germline V gene lookup returns CDR1 SGDLS and CDR2 YYNGEE. V was cut by 3 bases and J by 0 bases, with 7 bases left in between. The CDR3 runs to 14 residues. The CDR3 protein is CASSAGRAKNIQYF. CDR3 nucleotide sequence: TGTGCCAGCAGCGCGGGAAGAGCCAAAAACATTCAGTACTTC. Variable domain in full (rest from reference TRBV9 and TRBJ2-4): DSGVTQTPKHLITATGQRVTLRCSPRSGDLSVYWYQQSLDQGLQFLIQYYNGEERAKGNILERFSAQQFPDLHSELNLSSLELGDSALYFCASSAGRAKNIQYFGAGTRLSVL.

The table lists this clone with a few counts. Written as DNA, the CDR3 is TGTGCCAGCAGTCGGGACAGGGGTCAGCCCCAGCATTTT. Translation gives CASSRDRGQPQHF. This sequence joins TRBV28 and TRBJ1-5; TRBD1 agrees at 10 bases. Germline CDR1 MDHEN, CDR2 SYDVKM. CDR3 length: 13 amino acids. The J segment lost 6 bases and the V segment lost 5 bases, leaving 1 base of the junction unmatched. Combining the CDR3 with reference TRBV28 and TRBJ1-5 gives the whole variable domain DVKVTQSSRYLVKRTGEKVFLECVQDMDHENMFWYRQDPGLGLRLIYFSYDVKMKEKGDIPEGYSVSREKKERFSLILESASTNQTSMYLCASSRDRGQPQHFGDGTRLSIL.

The chain employs TRBV6-1 and TRBJ2-3, with D possibly being TRBD1 (5 bases). Germline CDR1 MNHNS, CDR2 SASEGT. Trimming took off 2 bases at V and 5 bases at J, with 17 bases between the two ends. This CDR3 has 16 amino acids. The CDR3 sequence: CASSERSRGIQDTQYF. CDR3 coding DNA: TGTGCCAGCAGTGAACGATCAAGGGGAATTCAAGATACGCAGTATTTT.

This clone has a count of ten or more. The rearrangement links TRBV7-6 to TRBJ1-2, with 9 bases lining up with TRBD1. This CDR3 region has 15 residues. Germline V gives CDR1 SGHVS, CDR2 FNYEAQ. Losses at the gene ends were 5 bases for V and 4 bases for J; bases not matched to a gene: 8. CDR3: CASSPGQGNSYGYTF. The CDR3 DNA reads as TGTGCCAGCAGCCCGGGACAGGGTAACTCCTATGGCTACACCTTC.

This chain connects TRBV5-1 to TRBJ2-2; no firm D call. The V gene lost 4 bases and the J gene lost 0 bases, with 13 bases spanning the gap. The CDR3 has 16 residues. Germline-derived CDR1 and CDR2 are SGHRS and YFSETQ. CDR3 amino acids: CASSKLRNANTGELFF. The CDR3 region has the DNA TGCGCCAGCAGCAAACTCAGGAATGCGAACACCGGGGAGCTGTTTTTT.

In this sample, this clone turned up a few times. The V call is TRBV11-3, the J call TRBJ2-1; D gene unclear. The germline V gene has CDR1 SGHNT and CDR2 YENEEA. The CDR3 extends over 13 amino acids. Deletions cut 3 bases from V and 4 bases from J, with 7 bases between. CDR3 in DNA: TGTGCCAGCAGCTTCGGAGCGTACAATGAGCAGTTCTTC. This codes for CASSFGAYNEQFF. The full variable domain, its missing parts supplied by reference TRBV11-3 and TRBJ2-1, is EAGVVQSPRYKIIEKKQPVAFWCNPISGHNTLYWYLQNLGQGPELLIRYENEEAVDDSQLPKDRFSAERLKGVDSTLKIQPAELGDSAVYLCASSFGAYNEQFFGPGTRLTVL.

This clone was counted at least ten times. The chain employs TRBV27 and TRBJ1-3, with 7 bases that match TRBD1. CDR3 size: 16 residues. Germline V lookup: CDR1 MNHEY, CDR2 SMNVEV (reference sequence). Trimming took 0 bases from V and 1 from J; bases not matched to a gene: 3. In DNA form, the CDR3 reads TGTGCCAGCAGTTTATCTGGGGGACAGTCTGGAAACACCATATATTTT. This sequence encodes CASSLSGGQSGNTIYF.

The rearrangement joins TRBV19 to TRBJ1-5, with 7 bases that match TRBD1. J lost 1 base, V lost 5 bases, and 5 bases had no gene match. The CDR3 spans 15 residues. Germline assignment: CDR1 LNHDA and CDR2 SQIVND (reference sequence). CDR3 loop: CASSQTGMSNQPQHF. Written as DNA, the CDR3 is TGTGCCAGTAGTCAGACAGGGATGAGCAATCAGCCCCAGCATTTT. Full variable domain (rest looked up from reference TRBV19 and TRBJ1-5): DGGITQSPKYLFRKEGQNVTLSCEQNLNHDAMYWYRQDPGQGLRLIYYSQIVNDFQKGDIAEGYSVSREKKESFPLTVTSAQKNPTAFYLCASSQTGMSNQPQHFGDGTRLSIL.